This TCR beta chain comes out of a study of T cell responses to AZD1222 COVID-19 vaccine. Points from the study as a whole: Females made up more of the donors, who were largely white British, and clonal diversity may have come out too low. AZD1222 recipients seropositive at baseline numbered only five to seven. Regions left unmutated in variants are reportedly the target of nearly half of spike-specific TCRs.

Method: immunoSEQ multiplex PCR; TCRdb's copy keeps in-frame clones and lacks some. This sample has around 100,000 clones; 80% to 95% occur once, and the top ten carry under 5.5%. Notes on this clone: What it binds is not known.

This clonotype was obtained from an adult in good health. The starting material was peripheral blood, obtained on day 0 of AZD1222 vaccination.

The CDR3 bases are TGTGCCAGCAGTTTGGAATCCGAGGGGACCTTC. Its translation is CASSLESEGTF. The chain combines TRBV12-3 or TRBV12-4 with TRBJ1-2; D might be TRBD1 (5 bases). This CDR3 is 11 amino acids long. Between the trimmed V and J ends, which lost 3 bases and 14 bases, there was a span of 13 bases.